This note documents a single TCR beta chain sequence. Its target is not known. The sample comes from a study of T cell repertoires in cytomegalovirus infection. TCRdb reanalysed the reads using MiXCR and keeps one entry per CDR3 protein. The sample has hundreds of thousands of distinct CDR3 sequences; 20% to 30% are singletons. The CDR3 consists of 13 residues. Trimming took off 2 bases at V and 10 bases at J, with 13 bases between the two ends. CDR1 KGHDR and CDR2 SFDVKD come from the germline V gene. Notes on the study in general: Ex vivo, HLA-C-restricted CMV-specific TCR beta clonotypes prevailed over the rest of the response.

Sequenced sample: CD8+ T cells from PBMCs. The TCR originated in a human donor in good health (CMV status not recorded). Some clones in this sample may be carry-over from other donors' samples. The chain recombines TRBV24-1 with TRBJ2-5; maybe TRBD1 (6 bases). The CDR3 is CATSDYGTLGQYF. CDR3 sequence (DNA): TGTGCCACCAGTGATTACGGGACACTCGGCCAGTACTTC.